This T cell receptor (beta chain) was documented in a study of cytomegalovirus exposure and HLA in healthy donors. General study results and limits: V- and J-gene trimming in TCR beta was tied to a missense DCLRE1C variant by an analysis performed later.

PCR was performed using 60 Vbeta and 13 Jbeta primers. The method was immunoSEQ multiplex PCR; TCRdb's version includes in-frame clones alone and lacks a portion of them. Its table lists fewer than 95,000 clones. Germline V lookup: CDR1 MDHEN, CDR2 SYDVKM. The CDR3 is 13 amino acids. Trimming shortened V by 10 bases and J by 0 bases, and 9 bases separated the two germline ends. As to this clone: Antigen: not known.

The sequencing sample was made of PBMCs. This sequence originates from a woman in her 40s in good health and CMV-seropositive. The chain joins TRBV28 to TRBJ2-2, with a possible D match to TRBD1 (6 bases). The CDR3, as DNA: TGTGCCACAAACAGGGCGAACACCGGGGAGCTGTTTTTT. Protein sequence: CATNRANTGELFF.